This is a list of T cell receptor beta chains from one sample in a study of OX40 agonist ivuxolimab in advanced cancers. Measured with immunoSEQ multiplex PCR; TCRdb has only the in-frame clones, and not every one. The repertoire holds about 150,000 clones, approximately 94% seen once, with around 0.33% in the top ten. Sequenced material: CD4+ or CD8+ T cells sorted from blood, taken in a trial of the OX40 agonist ivuxolimab. Source of these receptors: an adult with an advanced solid tumor such as melanoma, head and neck, liver or kidney cancer. CDR3s include the opening cysteine and the closing phenylalanine or tryptophan. Fields, in order: CDR3 DNA, CDR3 protein, clone size, J gene, V gene, D gene. The D gene is left open where the match is weak. Part of the rows lack a size; the others show once, few, many or a class for expanded clones.

DNA: TGTGCCAGCAGGTCGGGACTAGCGGCATACGAGCAGTACTTC; CDR3: CASRSGLAAYEQYF; size: NA; J: TRBJ2-7; V: TRBV6-1; D: TRBD2
DNA: TGTGCCATCAGGGGTTCTGGAAACACCATATATTTT; CDR3: CAIRGSGNTIYF; size: NA; J: TRBJ1-3; V: TRBV10-3; D: NA
DNA: TGTGCCAGCAGCTTGGAGCGGGGAAACACCATATATTTT; CDR3: CASSLERGNTIYF; size: NA; J: TRBJ1-3; V: TRBV5-6; D: NA
DNA: TGCGCCAGCCCCCTCGGTTGGGGCTACACCTTC; CDR3: CASPLGWGYTF; size: NA; J: TRBJ1-2; V: TRBV23-1; D: NA
DNA: TGTGCCAGCAGTTTTCCGGAAACCTACGAGCAGTACTTC; CDR3: CASSFPETYEQYF; size: NA; J: TRBJ2-7; V: TRBV28; D: NA
DNA: TGCGCCAGCACTAAAGGACAGGGGGCAGATACGCAGTATTTT; CDR3: CASTKGQGADTQYF; size: NA; J: TRBJ2-3; V: TRBV5-1; D: TRBD1
DNA: TGTGCCAGCAGCTTAGATCCCGGACAGGGGTACGAGCAGTACTTC; CDR3: CASSLDPGQGYEQYF; size: NA; J: TRBJ2-7; V: TRBV11-2; D: TRBD1
DNA: TGTGCCAGCAGCTTATCTGGCGGGAGCGGTTGGGAGACCCAGTACTTC; CDR3: CASSLSGGSGWETQYF; size: NA; J: TRBJ2-5; V: TRBV7-3; D: TRBD2
DNA: TGCGCCAGCAGAACGGGGGATTACAATGAGCAGTTCTTC; CDR3: CASRTGDYNEQFF; size: NA; J: TRBJ2-1; V: TRBV5-1; D: NA
DNA: TGCGCCAGCGGGGTTCAGGGAGGCCAAGAGACCCAGTACTTC; CDR3: CASGVQGGQETQYF; size: NA; J: TRBJ2-5; V: TRBV5-1; D: NA
DNA: TGTGCCAGCACCAATGGGGGAAATTGGGGCCTAACTAATGAAAAACTGTTTTTT; CDR3: CASTNGGNWGLTNEKLFF; size: once; J: TRBJ1-4; V: TRBV7-7; D: NA
DNA: TGTGCCAGCAGCCCCTCCTGGGGCGACTATGGCTACACCTTC; CDR3: CASSPSWGDYGYTF; size: NA; J: TRBJ1-2; V: TRBV6-5; D: NA
DNA: TGTGCCAGTAGTATAGCCGCGAGCTCCTACGAGCAGTACTTC; CDR3: CASSIAASSYEQYF; size: NA; J: TRBJ2-7; V: TRBV19; D: NA
DNA: TGTGCCATAGCAGCTGACACAGATACGCAGTATTTT; CDR3: CAIAADTDTQYF; size: NA; J: TRBJ2-3; V: TRBV30; D: NA
DNA: TGTGCCAGCAGTGCCGAGGGGGCAGGAGTCTATGGCTACACCTTC; CDR3: CASSAEGAGVYGYTF; size: NA; J: TRBJ1-2; V: TRBV28; D: TRBD1
DNA: TGTGCCAGCAGGGGGGACACAGATACGCAGTATTTT; CDR3: CASRGDTDTQYF; size: NA; J: TRBJ2-3; V: TRBV6-4; D: NA
DNA: TGTGCCAGCCCAGGGGGTGGACCGGGCACTGAAGCTTTCTTT; CDR3: CASPGGGPGTEAFF; size: NA; J: TRBJ1-1; V: TRBV28; D: TRBD1
DNA: TGTGCCAGCAGCCCCACACAGGGGGCGAGAGGCTACACCTTC; CDR3: CASSPTQGARGYTF; size: NA; J: TRBJ1-2; V: TRBV7-2; D: TRBD1
DNA: TGTGCCAGCAGCTCAAGACTAGCGGGAGTCACAGATACGCAGTATTTT; CDR3: CASSSRLAGVTDTQYF; size: NA; J: TRBJ2-3; V: TRBV9; D: TRBD2
DNA: TGTGCCAGTAGGGCAGGATCAGGGGCCTTCACAGATACGCAGTATTTT; CDR3: CASRAGSGAFTDTQYF; size: NA; J: TRBJ2-3; V: TRBV19; D: NA
DNA: TGTGCCAGCAGAATTGGTTACGGGGGCGGCGAGCAGTACTTC; CDR3: CASRIGYGGGEQYF; size: NA; J: TRBJ2-7; V: TRBV13; D: NA
DNA: TGTGCCACCAGCATTGGGACAGGGCGGAATTCACCCCTCCACTTT; CDR3: CATSIGTGRNSPLHF; size: once; J: TRBJ1-6; V: TRBV15; D: TRBD1
DNA: TGTGCCAGCTCACCTCAGGGCCAAGAGACCCAGTACTTC; CDR3: CASSPQGQETQYF; size: NA; J: TRBJ2-5; V: TRBV18; D: NA
DNA: TGTGCCAGCAGCTTACGGACTAGCGGGAGGAATGAGCAGTTCTTC; CDR3: CASSLRTSGRNEQFF; size: NA; J: TRBJ2-1; V: TRBV7-2; D: TRBD2
DNA: TGTGCCAGCTCACCACCTAACAGGGGGCCCTCCGTGTTCTTC; CDR3: CASSPPNRGPSVFF; size: NA; J: TRBJ2-1; V: TRBV18; D: TRBD1
DNA: TGTGCCAGCAGCTTTTCGCCGGGACAGGGGATTTATGGCTACACCTTC; CDR3: CASSFSPGQGIYGYTF; size: NA; J: TRBJ1-2; V: TRBV7-3; D: TRBD1
DNA: TGTGCCAGTAGTACTCGACAGGGGGTGAACACTGAAGCTTTCTTT; CDR3: CASSTRQGVNTEAFF; size: once; J: TRBJ1-1; V: TRBV19; D: TRBD1
DNA: TGTGCCAGCTCACCCTCCGGGACTAGCGGGGGGACCTACGAGCAGTACTTC; CDR3: CASSPSGTSGGTYEQYF; size: NA; J: TRBJ2-7; V: TRBV18; D: TRBD2
DNA: TGTGCCACCAGCAGAGATGCGGGGGGGACCCAGTACTTC; CDR3: CATSRDAGGTQYF; size: NA; J: TRBJ2-5; V: TRBV15; D: TRBD2
DNA: TGTGCCAGCAGTGTACCTTCTAGCGGGGTAACGAACATTCAGTACTTC; CDR3: CASSVPSSGVTNIQYF; size: NA; J: TRBJ2-4; V: TRBV6-1; D: TRBD2
DNA: TGTGCCAGCAGTGAAGCGACCGGGGGGCGGTCCGCTGAAGCTTTCTTT; CDR3: CASSEATGGRSAEAFF; size: NA; J: TRBJ1-1; V: TRBV6-1; D: NA
DNA: TGTGCCAGCTCACCACTGAGAGAGGGGACGGCCCTAGCCAAAAACATTCAGTACTTC; CDR3: CASSPLREGTALAKNIQYF; size: NA; J: TRBJ2-4; V: TRBV18; D: NA
DNA: TGTGCCAGCAGTGGGACCCCGACTGAAGCTTTCTTT; CDR3: CASSGTPTEAFF; size: once; J: TRBJ1-1; V: TRBV28; D: NA
DNA: TGTGCCAGCAGCAGGGGCTGGGGACTAGCGGGGGGATACAATGAGCAGTTCTTC; CDR3: CASSRGWGLAGGYNEQFF; size: NA; J: TRBJ2-1; V: TRBV27; D: TRBD2
DNA: TGTGCCAGCATTTTGAGTGGTCGTAATCAGCCCCAGCATTTT; CDR3: CASILSGRNQPQHF; size: NA; J: TRBJ1-5; V: TRBV6-1; D: NA
DNA: TGTGCCAGCAGCCCGATGGGGGGCGCAGGATCTAATGAAAAACTGTTTTTT; CDR3: CASSPMGGAGSNEKLFF; size: NA; J: TRBJ1-4; V: TRBV14; D: NA
DNA: TGTGCCAGCAGAAAGTTATCGGCCTACGAGCAGTACTTC; CDR3: CASRKLSAYEQYF; size: NA; J: TRBJ2-7; V: TRBV2; D: NA
DNA: TGCGCCAGCAGCGCAAGACTAGCGGGAGGGTCTTCCTACGAGCAGTACTTC; CDR3: CASSARLAGGSSYEQYF; size: NA; J: TRBJ2-7; V: TRBV5-1; D: TRBD2
DNA: TGTGCCAGCAGCTTAAATCCCCAGGACGGCTCCTACGAGCAGTACTTC; CDR3: CASSLNPQDGSYEQYF; size: NA; J: TRBJ2-7; V: TRBV5-6; D: NA
DNA: TGTGCCAGCACCGTGAGGGGTGGGGATGGCTACACCTTC; CDR3: CASTVRGGDGYTF; size: NA; J: TRBJ1-2; V: TRBV7-2; D: NA
DNA: TGTGCCAGCAGCTCAGTGCCTCCGGGCGTAGACTCACCCCTCCACTTT; CDR3: CASSSVPPGVDSPLHF; size: NA; J: TRBJ1-6; V: TRBV11-2; D: NA